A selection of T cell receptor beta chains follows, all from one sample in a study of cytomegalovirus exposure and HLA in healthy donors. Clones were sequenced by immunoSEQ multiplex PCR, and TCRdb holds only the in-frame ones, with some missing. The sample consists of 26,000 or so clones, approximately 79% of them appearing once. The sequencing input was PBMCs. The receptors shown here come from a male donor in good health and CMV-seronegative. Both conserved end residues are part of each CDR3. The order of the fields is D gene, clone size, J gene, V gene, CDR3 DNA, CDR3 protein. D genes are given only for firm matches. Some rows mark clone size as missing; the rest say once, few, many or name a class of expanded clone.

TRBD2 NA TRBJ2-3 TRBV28 TGTGCCGCAGGTCGGGAGGTGAAAGATACGCAGTATTTT CAAGREVKDTQYF
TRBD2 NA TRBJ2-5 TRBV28 TGTGCCAGCTCGCGGGCCGAGCGGGGGCCCGAGACCCAGTACTTC CASSRAERGPETQYF
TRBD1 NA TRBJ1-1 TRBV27 TGTGCCAGCAGTTTATCTAGCCAGGGGGGTACTGAAGCTTTCTTT CASSLSSQGGTEAFF
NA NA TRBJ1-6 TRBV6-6 TGTGCCAGCTTGAGGGTGCAGAATTCACCCCTCCACTTT CASLRVQNSPLHF
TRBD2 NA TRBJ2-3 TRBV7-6 TGTGCCAGCAGCCGTAGCGGGGGGGCCGCAGATACGCAGTATTTT CASSRSGGAADTQYF
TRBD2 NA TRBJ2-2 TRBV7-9 TGTGCCAGCAGCTCCCGTGATAGCGGGGGAACCGGGGAGCTGTTTTTT CASSSRDSGGTGELFF
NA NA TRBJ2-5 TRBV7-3 TGTGCCAGCAGCTTGAGAGCGGGAGAGACCCAGTACTTC CASSLRAGETQYF
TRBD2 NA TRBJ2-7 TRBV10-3 TGTGCCATCAAGGTAGCGGGAGACTACGAGCAGTACTTC CAIKVAGDYEQYF
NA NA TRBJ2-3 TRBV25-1 TGTGCCAGCAGTGCCAGTGCTTCAGATACGCAGTATTTT CASSASASDTQYF
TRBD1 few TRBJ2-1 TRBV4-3 TGCGCCAGCAGCCAAGATTTCGGGACAGGGATCGATGAGCAGTTCTTC CASSQDFGTGIDEQFF
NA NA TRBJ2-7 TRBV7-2 TGTGCCAGCAGCTCAAACCAGGGGGGCGAGCAGTACTTC CASSSNQGGEQYF
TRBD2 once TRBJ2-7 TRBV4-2 TGTGCCAGCAGCCAAGAACTAGCGGACTCCTACGAGCAGTACTTC CASSQELADSYEQYF
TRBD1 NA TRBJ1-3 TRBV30 TGTGCCTGGACCAGGGGGAAGGGAAACACCATATATTTT CAWTRGKGNTIYF
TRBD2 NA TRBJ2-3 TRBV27 TGTGCCAGCAGTTTTGGCCTAGCGGGAGGACCAGATACGCAGTATTTT CASSFGLAGGPDTQYF
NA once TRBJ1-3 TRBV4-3 TGCGCCAGCAGCCAAGATCCTACAGGTTCCTCCTCTGGAAACACCATATATTTT CASSQDPTGSSSGNTIYF
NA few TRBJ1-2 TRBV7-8 TGTGCCAGCAGCTCTGGACAGAGAGGGGGCTACACCTTC CASSSGQRGGYTF
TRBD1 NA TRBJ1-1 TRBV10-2 TGCGCCAGCAGCGGGACAGACACTGAAGCTTTCTTT CASSGTDTEAFF
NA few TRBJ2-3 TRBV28 TGTGCCAGCAGCTGGGGTAGGCTAGGGGGCACAGATACGCAGTATTTT CASSWGRLGGTDTQYF
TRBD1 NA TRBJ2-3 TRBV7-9 TGTGCCAGCAGCCCTCGGCTGGAACAGGGGGCGCCGGGAGATACGCAGTATTTT CASSPRLEQGAPGDTQYF
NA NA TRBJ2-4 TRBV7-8 TGTGCCAGCAGCCCTACAGGGCCCAAAAACATTCAGTACTTC CASSPTGPKNIQYF
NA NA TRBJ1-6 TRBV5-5 TGTGCCAGCAGCGACCCCGGGGGGGGGCCACCCCTCCACTTT CASSDPGGGPPLHF
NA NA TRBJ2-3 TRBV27 TGTGCCAGCCCGGTCCGGGACTTCTCTTCAGATACGCAGTATTTT CASPVRDFSSDTQYF
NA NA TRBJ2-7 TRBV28 TGTGCCAGCAGTTTTCCCGGACAGATCTTTTCCTACGAGCAGTACTTC CASSFPGQIFSYEQYF
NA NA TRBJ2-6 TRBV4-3 TGCGCCAGCAGCCAAGACGGGCCCGGGACAATGGGGGCCAACGTCCTGACTTTC CASSQDGPGTMGANVLTF
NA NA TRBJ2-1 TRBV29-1 TGCAGCGTTGAAGCAGCTCGAGGGGGGGCGTTCGATGAGCAGTTCTTC CSVEAARGGAFDEQFF
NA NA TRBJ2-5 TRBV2 TGTGCCAGCAGGGCGGCCTCTGGGGAGACCCAGTACTTC CASRAASGETQYF
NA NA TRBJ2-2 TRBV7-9 TGTGCCAGCAGCTTAGATAGCGCTCCGAACACCGGGGAGCTGTTTTTT CASSLDSAPNTGELFF
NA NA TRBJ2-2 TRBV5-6 TGTGCCAGCAGCTTGATCAGGGGTACGAGAACCGGGGAGCTGTTTTTT CASSLIRGTRTGELFF
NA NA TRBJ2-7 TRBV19 TGTGCCAGTAGTATAGTTGGCGGAGGCTACGAGCAGTACTTC CASSIVGGGYEQYF
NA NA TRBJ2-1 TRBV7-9 TGTGCCAGCAGCTGGGTAGGGGAGCGGGCCTACAATGAGCAGTTCTTC CASSWVGERAYNEQFF
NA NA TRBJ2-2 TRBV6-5 TGTGCCAGCAGGGTGGGGGCCGCGAACACCGGGGAGCTGTTTTTT CASRVGAANTGELFF
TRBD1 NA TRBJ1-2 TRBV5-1 TGCGCCAGCAGCTCTCCGGGGACAGGGGCAAACTATGGCTACACCTTC CASSSPGTGANYGYTF
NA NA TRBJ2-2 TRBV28 TGTGCCAGCAGTTTTGGGGTGTCTAGCGTCACCGGGGAGCTGTTTTTT CASSFGVSSVTGELFF
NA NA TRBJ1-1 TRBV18 TGTGCCAGCTCACCCCAAGAGGAAACAAACACTGAAGCTTTCTTT CASSPQEETNTEAFF
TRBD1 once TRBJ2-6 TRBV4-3 TGCGCCAGCAGCCAAGTTCTGCCGGGACAGGGGGTTACTGGGGCCAACGTCCTGACTTTC CASSQVLPGQGVTGANVLTF
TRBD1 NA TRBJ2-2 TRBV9 TGTGCCAGCAGCCCCCAAGGGACAGGGGTGGCCGGGGAGCTGTTTTTT CASSPQGTGVAGELFF
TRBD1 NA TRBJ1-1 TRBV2 TGTGCCAGCAGTGATTATGACAGGGGAAACACTGAAGCTTTCTTT CASSDYDRGNTEAFF
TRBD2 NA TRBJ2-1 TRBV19 TGTGCCAGTAGTCGGCTAGCGGGAGGGGCCTCCTACAATGAGCAGTTCTTC CASSRLAGGASYNEQFF
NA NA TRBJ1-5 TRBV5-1 TGCGCCAGCAGCATTGGACTGGGAGATCAGCCCCAGCATTTT CASSIGLGDQPQHF
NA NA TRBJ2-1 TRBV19 TGTGCCAGTAGTATAGACAGATACTCCTACAATGAGCAGTTCTTC CASSIDRYSYNEQFF
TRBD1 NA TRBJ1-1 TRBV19 TGTGCCAGTAGTATACGACAGGGGAACACTGAAGCTTTCTTT CASSIRQGNTEAFF